This entry lists 32 T cell receptor beta chains sequenced from one sample in a study of Graves' ophthalmopathy and Graves' hyperthyroidism. From RNA, the CDR3 regions of TCR beta chains were amplified and sequenced. An initial RT-PCR round employing HTBI primers preceded a second-round multiplex PCR. TCRdb reprocessed the multiplex PCR reads via MiXCR and lists one record per CDR3 protein. There are nearly 400,000 distinct CDR3 sequences in the sample; about 17% occur only once, and roughly 1.5% lies in the top ten. The sequencing input was peripheral blood. The receptors stem from a woman aged 18 to 35 with Graves' ophthalmopathy.

This clonotype was seen more than once but under ten times. The J gene is TRBJ2-1, the V gene TRBV30; 11 nucleotides align to TRBD2. CDR1 GTSNPN and CDR2 SVGIG come from the germline V gene (reference sequence). The trim removed 4 bases at V and 8 bases at J, leaving 19 bases unmatched. This CDR3 spans 18 amino acids. CDR3 sequence (DNA): TGTGCCTGGATGAAAAGGGGTAGCGGGAGGGCCGGGGGTTATGAGCAGTTCTTC. Translating it yields CAWMKRGSGRAGGYEQFF.

This clonotype was detected ten times or more. V is TRBV20-1 and J is TRBJ1-2; D is ambiguous. Trimming cost V 1 base and J 1 base, with 16 bases left between them. The CDR3 consists of 16 residues. CDR1 DFQATT and CDR2 SNEGSKA come from the germline V gene (reference sequence). The CDR3 sequence: CSARARHRAVNYGYTF. CDR3 nucleotides: TGCAGTGCTAGAGCGCGGCACCGTGCCGTTAACTATGGCTACACCTTC.

This clonotype has at least ten counts. This chain links TRBV15 with TRBJ2-5, with D unclear. Germline CDR1 reads LNHNV; CDR2 reads YYDKDF (reference sequence). This CDR3 comprises 12 residues. Trimming pared 0 bases from V and 5 bases from J, leaving 4 bases between. CDR3: CATSRDGETQYF. The CDR3 DNA follows: TGTGCCACCAGCAGAGATGGTGAGACCCAGTACTTC.

J is TRBJ2-5 and V is TRBV7-9; TRBD1 matches at 8 bases. V trimming: 5 bases; J trimming: 1 base; junction bases outside the gene matches: 3. CDR1 is SEHNR and CDR2 is FQNEAQ in the germline V gene (reference sequence). The CDR3 is 14 amino acids. The DNA of the CDR3 is TGTGCCAGCAGCCGGGGACAGGCCCAAGAGACCCAGTACTTC. It yields the protein CASSRGQAQETQYF.

This clonotype was recorded at least ten times. The V gene is TRBV7-9, the J gene TRBJ2-7, with 10 bases identical to TRBD1. The germline CDR1 and CDR2 sequences are SEHNR and FQNEAQ (reference sequence). The CDR3 has 15 amino acids. The V gene end was trimmed by 5 bases and the J gene end by 2 bases; junction bases not matched to a gene: 6. CDR3 protein: CASSRDRGLTYEQYF. The DNA of the CDR3 is TGTGCCAGCAGCCGAGACAGGGGGCTTACCTACGAGCAGTACTTC.

This clonotype was recorded at least ten times. The rearrangement links TRBV11-2 to TRBJ2-7; no definite D call. The ends were cut back, 0 bases at V and 3 bases at J, with 15 bases in the middle. The CDR3 has 16 residues. In germline, CDR1 is SGHAT, CDR2 FQNNGV. The CDR3 sequence: CASSLEGPTSRYEQYF. The CDR3 region has the DNA TGTGCCAGCAGCTTAGAAGGTCCGACGTCCCGCTACGAGCAGTACTTC.

This clonotype was counted many times. V gene TRBV24-1 combines with J gene TRBJ2-7; 8 positions agree with TRBD2. The V gene end was trimmed by 5 bases and the J gene end by 5 bases; junction bases not matched to a gene: 13. The CDR3 contains 16 residues. Per germline, CDR1 KGHDR and CDR2 SFDVKD. The CDR3 DNA reads TGTGCCACCAGTGGGATAGCGGGGTCTTTACCCGACGAGCAGTACTTC. It is translated as CATSGIAGSLPDEQYF.

In its sample, this clonotype was seen many times. The gene calls are TRBV12-3 or TRBV12-4 and TRBJ1-1, with a weak D call TRBD1 (6 bases). Between the trimmed V and J ends, which lost 4 bases and 5 bases, there was a span of 20 bases. This CDR3 spans 16 amino acids. CDR3 amino acids: CASSSPKGGGKTEAFF. CDR3 DNA: TGTGCCAGCAGTTCCCCGAAGGGGGGAGGAAAGACTGAAGCTTTCTTT.

The chain is built from TRBV6-1 and TRBJ2-5; D is uncertain. Germline V gene lookup returns CDR1 MNHNS and CDR2 SASEGT. CDR3 size: 15 residues. Trimming stripped 6 bases from V and 1 base from J, with 15 bases between. The CDR3 DNA reads TGTGCCAGCAGCCTCGAGACCAGACCCCAAGAGACCCAGTACTTC. Translation: CASSLETRPQETQYF.

This clonotype was recorded only once. This chain connects TRBV14 to TRBJ1-6; D gene unclear. This CDR3 contains 16 residues. Trimming cost V 1 base and J 8 bases, with 15 bases left between them. The germline gives CDR1 SGHDN, CDR2 FVKESK. As DNA, the CDR3 is TGTGCCAGCAGCCAAGGTTCGAGACACCATCATTCACCCCTCCACTTT. It specifies CASSQGSRHHHSPLHF.

The sample holds many counts of this clonotype. The rearrangement joins TRBV28 to TRBJ1-5, with D perhaps TRBD1 (5 bases). This CDR3 spans 16 amino acids. Germline values: CDR1 MDHEN, CDR2 SYDVKM. Trimming shortened V by 8 bases and J by 0 bases, and 17 bases separated the two germline ends. Here the CDR3 reads CASAFWGIYSNQPQHF. The DNA for the CDR3 is TGTGCCAGCGCTTTTTGGGGGATATATAGCAATCAGCCCCAGCATTTT.

This clonotype was seen ten or more times. The rearrangement links TRBV12-3 or TRBV12-4 to TRBJ1-6; a weak D match, TRBD1 (5 bases). The CDR3 covers 18 residues. V lost 5 bases, J lost 7 bases, and 24 bases lay in between. The CDR3 DNA reads TGTGCCAGCAGTCCAAGGACGGGTGGGTCGACAGAGAATTCACCCCTCCACTTT. Amino acids: CASSPRTGGSTENSPLHF.

The V call is TRBV6-5, the J call TRBJ2-7; D assignment may be TRBD1 or TRBD2 (6 bases each). The CDR3 covers 15 residues. Germline-derived CDR1 and CDR2 are MNHEY and SVGAGI. Trimming removed 0 bases at V and 3 bases at J, with 12 bases between. The CDR3 loop reads CASSYSGGAFYEQYF. In DNA form, the CDR3 reads TGTGCCAGCAGTTACTCGGGGGGCGCTTTCTACGAGCAGTACTTC.

The table lists this clonotype with many counts. The chain carries TRBV20-1 and TRBJ2-5, with D perhaps being TRBD1 or TRBD2 (7 bases each). The CDR3 totals 14 residues. V lost 5 bases and J lost 1, with 14 bases in between. The germline V gene has CDR1 DFQATT and CDR2 SNEGSKA (reference sequence). CDR3 sequence (DNA): TGCAGTGCTCGTGCAGGGGGGGCCCAAGAGACCCAGTACTTC. The encoded protein is CSARAGGAQETQYF.

This clonotype was detected ten times or more. This chain joins TRBV24-1 and TRBJ2-5; maybe TRBD1 (5 bases). Per the germline V gene, CDR1 is KGHDR and CDR2 is SFDVKD. CDR3 size: 13 residues. V lost 3 bases to trimming and J lost 3 bases, with 7 bases between them. CDR3: CATSDGAEETQYF. Here the CDR3 DNA reads TGTGCCACCAGTGATGGGGCAGAAGAGACCCAGTACTTC.

This clonotype was detected ten times or more. The V gene is TRBV2, the J gene TRBJ1-5, with TRBD1 matching 8 bases. V lost 5 bases to trimming and J lost 6 bases; unmatched junction nucleotides: 6. CDR1 and CDR2 from the germline V gene are SNHLY and FYNNEI. This CDR3 region has 14 residues. For the CDR3, the DNA is TGTGCCAGCAGTACAAACAGGGGGGCTCAGCCCCAGCATTTT. As protein: CASSTNRGAQPQHF. The full variable domain, with the rest looked up from reference TRBV2 and TRBJ1-5, is EPEVTQTPSHQVTQMGQEVILRCVPISNHLYFYWYRQILGQKVEFLVSFYNNEISEKSEIFDDQFSVERPDGSNFTLKIRSTKLEDSAMYFCASSTNRGAQPQHFGDGTRLSIL.

This clonotype was detected ten times or more. This chain joins TRBV20-1 and TRBJ1-5; 8 bases are shared with TRBD1. This CDR3 is built from 14 residues. Germline V gene data show CDR1 as DFQATT and CDR2 as SNEGSKA (reference sequence). V lost 6 bases to trimming and J lost 5 bases; unmatched junction nucleotides: 9. CDR3 DNA: TGCAGTGCACCCCGGACAGGGTACGATCAGCCCCAGCATTTT. Translated: CSAPRTGYDQPQHF.

This clonotype appeared many times. Here the CDR3 DNA reads TGTGCTAGTGGTTTCCTGTTAGCGGGAGGAACGAACACCGGGGAGCTGTTTTTT. Protein: CASGFLLAGGTNTGELFF. The V and J genes are TRBV12-5 and TRBJ2-2; 10 bases align to TRBD2. V lost 3 bases, J lost 0 bases, and 7 bases stayed unmatched. Germline CDR1 reads LGHNT; CDR2 reads FRNRAP. This CDR3 comprises 18 residues. Full variable domain (remainder filled in from reference TRBV12-5 and TRBJ2-2): DARVTQTPRHKVTEMGQEVTMRCQPILGHNTVFWYRQTMMQGLELLAYFRNRAPLDDSGMPKDRFSAEMPDATLATLKIQPSEPRDSAVYFCASGFLLAGGTNTGELFFGEGSRLTVL.

This clonotype was seen ten or more times. The J gene is TRBJ1-5, the V gene TRBV6-5; 10 nucleotides line up with TRBD1. This CDR3 is 16 amino acids long. V was clipped by 6 bases and J by 7 bases; unmatched bases: 12. Germline V gives CDR1 MNHEY, CDR2 SVGAGI. This CDR3 is CASRRRGTGARQPQHF. The CDR3 bases are TGTGCCAGCAGACGAAGGGGGACAGGGGCACGGCAGCCCCAGCATTTT.

Ten or more counts support this clonotype. This sequence joins TRBV28 and TRBJ1-1; TRBD1 might be the D (6 bases). The length of the CDR3 is 12 residues. Trimming shortened V by 6 bases and J by 6 bases, and 11 bases separated the two germline ends. From germline, CDR1 is MDHEN and CDR2 SYDVKM. The CDR3 here is CASRRGKAEAFF. CDR3 sequence (DNA): TGTGCCAGCAGGAGGGGGAAGGCTGAAGCTTTCTTT. The full variable domain, completed using reference TRBV28 and TRBJ1-1, is DVKVTQSSRYLVKRTGEKVFLECVQDMDHENMFWYRQDPGLGLRLIYFSYDVKMKEKGDIPEGYSVSREKKERFSLILESASTNQTSMYLCASRRGKAEAFFGQGTRLTVV.

The sample holds many counts of this clonotype. The chain uses TRBV10-3 and TRBJ1-1; weak D call: TRBD1 (5 bases). V shed 3 bases and J shed 11 bases, with 13 bases lying between them. This CDR3 region has 12 residues. The V gene's germline CDR1 is ENHRY and CDR2 SYGVKD. The CDR3 reads CAISENTSGAFF. CDR3 DNA: TGTGCCATCAGTGAAAACACCTCAGGGGCTTTCTTT.

This clonotype appeared many times. This rearrangement joins TRBV6-5 to TRBJ2-7, with D perhaps matching TRBD1 (6 bases). The CDR3 sequence is 15 residues long. V was pared by 7 bases and J by 3 bases, with 19 bases between. Germline V gives CDR1 MNHEY, CDR2 SVGAGI. CDR3 in DNA: TGTGCCAGCACTATTTCTCTTGGACAGATCTACGAGCAGTACTTC. Translating it yields CASTISLGQIYEQYF.

This clonotype was seen repeatedly, ten times or more. This chain uses TRBV28 with TRBJ1-5; TRBD1 matches at 7 bases. Germline loops: CDR1 MDHEN, CDR2 SYDVKM. V was pared by 8 bases and J by 0 bases, with 7 bases of the junction left unmatched. CDR3 size: 15 residues. The CDR3 here is CASQGGPYSNQPQHF. The CDR3, as DNA: TGTGCCAGCCAAGGGGGCCCTTATAGCAATCAGCCCCAGCATTTT. The full variable domain, its missing parts supplied by reference TRBV28 and TRBJ1-5, is DVKVTQSSRYLVKRTGEKVFLECVQDMDHENMFWYRQDPGLGLRLIYFSYDVKMKEKGDIPEGYSVSREKKERFSLILESASTNQTSMYLCASQGGPYSNQPQHFGDGTRLSIL.

This clonotype was recorded at least ten times. The chain links TRBV10-3 to TRBJ1-1; tentative D call: TRBD1 (6 bases). The germline CDR1 and CDR2 sequences are ENHRY and SYGVKD. The CDR3 is made up of 14 amino acids. Trimming left V 2 bases short and J 1 base short, with 8 bases between. As DNA, the CDR3 is TGTGCCATCAGTGAGGGACAGACGAACACTGAAGCTTTCTTT. Translation: CAISEGQTNTEAFF.

This clonotype has at least ten counts. This chain connects TRBV7-2 to TRBJ2-7; perhaps TRBD1 as D (6 bases). V was trimmed by 0 bases and J by 3 bases, leaving 12 bases between them. CDR3 length equals 15 residues. Germline V gene sequence: CDR1 SGHTA, CDR2 FQGNSA. For the CDR3, the DNA is TGTGCCAGCAGCTTAGCCCCGGACAGAAACTACGAGCAGTACTTC. It encodes CASSLAPDRNYEQYF.

This clonotype has ten or more counts. The rearrangement uses TRBV20-1 and TRBJ1-1, with TRBD1 as a possible D gene (6 bases). Trimming removed 6 bases at V and 1 base at J, with 15 bases between. Germline V gene lookup returns CDR1 DFQATT and CDR2 SNEGSKA (reference sequence). The CDR3 length is 14 residues. CDR3 region: CSAPPRRGNTEAFF. Here the CDR3 DNA reads TGCAGTGCCCCTCCGCGCAGGGGGAACACTGAAGCTTTCTTT.

In this sample, this clonotype turned up many times. The chain employs TRBV6-4 and TRBJ2-6, with a weak D call TRBD1 (5 bases). The germline gives CDR1 MRHNA, CDR2 SNTAGT. V was trimmed by 6 bases and J by 2 bases, leaving 8 bases between them. The CDR3 is 14 residues long. The CDR3 is CASSGRAGANVLTF. The CDR3, as DNA: TGTGCCAGCAGCGGCAGGGCTGGGGCCAACGTCCTGACTTTC.

This clonotype was picked up many times. The chain joins TRBV7-2 to TRBJ1-1, with 7 bases matching TRBD1. Germline V gene data show CDR1 as SGHTA and CDR2 as FQGNSA. V trimming: 5 bases; J trimming: 0 bases; junction bases outside the gene matches: 3. The CDR3 covers 14 residues. The CDR3 reads CASSRDSMNTEAFF. The CDR3, as DNA: TGTGCCAGCAGCCGGGACAGTATGAACACTGAAGCTTTCTTT.

The chain employs TRBV12-3 or TRBV12-4 and TRBJ2-7; 9 positions match TRBD2. The CDR3 sequence is 14 residues long. V dropped 4 bases and J dropped 5; count of bases not matched to a gene: 6. The chain's CDR3 is CASSWYSGGNEQYF. CDR3 bases: TGTGCCAGCAGTTGGTATAGCGGGGGAAACGAGCAGTACTTC.

This chain uses TRBV6-1 with TRBJ1-5; 9 bases fit TRBD1. V was pared by 6 bases and J by 7 bases, with 13 bases of the junction left unmatched. The CDR3 runs 16 residues. Germline V lookup: CDR1 MNHNS, CDR2 SASEGT. The CDR3 region is CASRGPQGQGRQPQHF. As DNA, the CDR3 is TGTGCCAGCAGAGGGCCCCAGGGACAGGGACGGCAGCCCCAGCATTTT.

This clonotype was seen ten or more times. This sequence joins TRBV11-1 and TRBJ2-5; 10 bases are shared with TRBD1. The germline V gene encodes CDR1 SGHAT and CDR2 FQDESV (reference sequence). V trimming: 5 bases; J trimming: 5 bases; junction bases outside the gene matches: 14. The CDR3 is made up of 17 amino acids. The DNA for the CDR3 is TGTGCCAGCAGCGCAGGAAGTGACAGGGGGCTCGGGGAGACCCAGTACTTC. Protein product: CASSAGSDRGLGETQYF.

In its sample, this clonotype was seen many times. V gene TRBV6-1 combines with J gene TRBJ1-2; weak D call: TRBD1 (6 bases). The V end lost 4 bases, the J end lost 6 bases, and 18 bases lay between the germline ends. The CDR3 has 15 amino acids. Germline-derived CDR1 and CDR2 are MNHNS and SASEGT. CDR3 nucleotide sequence: TGTGCCAGCAGTGGACCCGGGGGCGCGAGGGATGGCTACACCTTC. As protein: CASSGPGGARDGYTF.